The clone carrying this T cell receptor (beta chain) was recorded a few times. The sample originates from a study of human T cells and chemical hapten exposure. Time point denoted: pre-sensitization, week 0. Sample treatment: therapeutic diphenylcyclopropenone sensitization with weekly scalp DPC. In the library, unique molecular identifiers were attached to individual cDNA molecules. TCRdb re-called the RACE reads through MiXCR, storing one row per CDR3 protein. The top ten hold about 7.7% of the sample, which has 380,000 or so distinct CDR3 sequences, around 5.5% seen once. Trimming stripped 4 bases from V and 8 bases from J, with 11 bases between. CDR1 is WSHSY, CDR2 SAAADI, per germline. This CDR3 comprises 12 residues.

The clonotype comes from a woman aged 18-30 years with alopecia areata. Some clones in this sample may be carry-over from other donors' samples. The material sequenced was whole blood, taken in connection with sensitization to the hapten diphenylcyclopropenone (DPC). The rearrangement uses TRBV10-2 and TRBJ1-1, with D possibly matching TRBD1 (5 bases). The CDR3 region is CASSARGGEAFF. The DNA of the CDR3 is TGCGCCAGCAGTGCCCGGGGGGGGGAAGCTTTCTTT.